These 19 T cell receptor beta chains were sequenced from one sample in a study of blood T cell repertoires in COVID-19. Here immunoSEQ multiplex PCR was the method, and the copy in TCRdb shows in-frame clones only, minus some. The data contain over 200,000 clones, 88% of them singletons. The material sequenced was peripheral blood. These receptor sequences come from a woman between 40 and 50 years old who had recovered from COVID-19.

This clone came up once. This chain uses TRBV3-1 (or the pseudogene TRBV3-2) with TRBJ2-2; D is perhaps TRBD2 (7 bases). The CDR3 contains 16 residues. Between the trimmed V and J ends, which lost 4 bases and 0 bases, there was a span of 12 bases. Looked up from germline, CDR1 is LGHDT and CDR2 is YNNKEL (reference sequence). This CDR3 reads CASSRGGRANTGELFF. CDR3 DNA: TGTGCCAGCAGCCGAGGGGGGAGGGCGAACACCGGGGAGCTGTTTTTT.

This sequence joins TRBV13 and TRBJ1-1; 9 bases map to TRBD1. The CDR3 runs 17 residues. Germline lookup yields CDR1 PRHDT and CDR2 FYEKMQ (reference sequence). The V and J ends lost 7 bases and 3 bases, in that order; junction bases with no gene match: 15. CDR3 nucleotides: TGTGCCAGCATCGGGGCTGGGACAGGGATGGGGGACACTGAAGCTTTCTTT. Amino acids: CASIGAGTGMGDTEAFF.

The J gene is TRBJ2-2, the V gene TRBV18; D gene unclear. The CDR3 runs to 15 residues. Germline V CDR1 and CDR2: KGHSH, LQKENI. Deletions cut 5 bases from V and 1 base from J, with 11 bases between. As DNA, the CDR3 is TGTGCCAGCTCAGGCCCAAATGGGAACACCGGGGAGCTGTTTTTT. Residues: CASSGPNGNTGELFF.

This chain connects TRBV12-3 or TRBV12-4 to TRBJ2-1, with D perhaps matching TRBD2 (5 bases). Trimming took 4 bases from V and 8 from J, leaving 9 bases between them. This CDR3 has 12 residues. CDR3 amino acids: CASSSHGDEQFF. For the CDR3, the DNA is TGTGCCAGCAGTTCCCACGGGGATGAGCAGTTCTTC.

This chain links TRBV3-1 (or the pseudogene TRBV3-2) with TRBJ1-1; TRBD1 matches 9 bases. CDR3 length equals 14 residues. Germline V gives CDR1 LGHDT, CDR2 YNNKEL (reference sequence). The V gene end was trimmed by 3 bases and the J gene end by 6 bases; junction bases not matched to a gene: 5. The CDR3 sequence: CASSHPDRGAEAFF. The CDR3 bases are TGTGCCAGCAGCCACCCGGACAGGGGAGCTGAAGCTTTCTTT.

This clone was seen a handful of times. The V and J genes are TRBV18 and TRBJ1-1, with D perhaps TRBD1 (5 bases). In germline, CDR1 is KGHSH, CDR2 LQKENI. V gave up 1 base and J gave up 4 bases, with 10 bases separating them. The CDR3 covers 14 residues. CDR3 amino acids: CASSPQTASTEAFF. As DNA, the CDR3 is TGTGCCAGCTCACCACAGACAGCGAGCACTGAAGCTTTCTTT.

The chain couples TRBV30 to TRBJ1-1, with D perhaps matching TRBD1 (5 bases). Deletions cut 5 bases from V and 5 bases from J, with 12 bases between. This CDR3 comprises 12 residues. Germline V CDR1 and CDR2: GTSNPN, SVGIG (reference sequence). The CDR3 protein is CAWLPRGTEAFF. CDR3 DNA: TGTGCCTGGTTACCGCGGGGGACTGAAGCTTTCTTT.

The chain joins TRBV11-2 to TRBJ1-5, with 7 bases matching TRBD1. CDR3 length: 16 amino acids. Germline V gene data show CDR1 as SGHAT and CDR2 as FQNNGV. V trimming: 4 bases; J trimming: 1 base; junction bases outside the gene matches: 7. CDR3 in DNA: TGTGCCAGCAGCTCCCACAGGGGAGCAAGCAATCAGCCCCAGCATTTT. This sequence encodes CASSSHRGASNQPQHF.

The chain has TRBV7-2 and TRBJ2-5; D may be TRBD2 (6 bases). The CDR3 length is 15 residues. Trimming removed 3 bases from V and 4 bases from J, with 15 bases in between. Germline V CDR1 and CDR2: SGHTA, FQGNSA. CDR3 in DNA: TGTGCCAGCAGCTTGGAGGGAATAGGTGGAGAGACCCAGTACTTC. It specifies CASSLEGIGGETQYF.

The chain joins TRBV4-3 to TRBJ1-2; 8 bases align to TRBD1. From germline, CDR1 is LGHNA and CDR2 YSLEER. This CDR3 contains 16 residues. J was trimmed by 5 bases and V by 5 bases; bases with no gene match: 13. The CDR3 sequence: CASSKGGTGSLYGYTF. The CDR3 DNA reads TGCGCCAGCAGCAAAGGGGGGACAGGCTCGCTATATGGCTACACCTTC.

The CDR3 reads CASSLRTGNNQPQHF. CDR3 DNA sequence: TGTGCCAGCAGCTTACGGACTGGGAACAATCAGCCCCAGCATTTT. The V gene is TRBV7-8, the J gene TRBJ1-5; D is uncertain. This CDR3 has 15 residues. Trimming left V 2 bases short and J 3 bases short, with 11 bases between. The germline V gene encodes CDR1 SGHVS and CDR2 FQNEAQ.

The V and J genes are TRBV5-4 and TRBJ2-5, with 9 bases that match TRBD2. In germline, CDR1 is SGHNT, CDR2 YYREEE (reference sequence). The CDR3 extends over 14 amino acids. V shed 4 bases and J 5 bases; nucleotides not matched to a gene: 6. CDR3 nucleotide sequence: TGTGCCAGCAGCCCTAGCGGGAAAAGTGAGACCCAGTACTTC. It encodes CASSPSGKSETQYF.

The chain links TRBV19 to TRBJ2-1; 14 bases line up with TRBD2. J was trimmed by 4 bases and V by 3 bases; bases with no gene match: 5. The CDR3 covers 17 residues. Germline V gene data show CDR1 as LNHDA and CDR2 as SQIVND (reference sequence). CDR3 region: CASSIPGTSGRYNEQFF. In nucleotides, the CDR3 is TGTGCCAGTAGTATCCCCGGGACTAGCGGGAGATACAATGAGCAGTTCTTC.

This clone was detected only once. The chain carries TRBV6-2 or TRBV6-3 and TRBJ1-2, with D unresolved. The germline V gene encodes CDR1 MNHEY and CDR2 SVGEGT. The CDR3 extends over 14 amino acids. Trimming cost V 5 bases and J 6 bases, with 16 bases left between them. The DNA of the CDR3 is TGTGCCAGCAGTCCAGACTCACTAAGTAATGGCTACACCTTC. As protein: CASSPDSLSNGYTF.

The V and J genes are TRBV30 and TRBJ1-5, with a weak D call TRBD1 (6 bases). This CDR3 comprises 14 residues. Looked up from germline, CDR1 is GTSNPN and CDR2 is SVGIG (reference sequence). V lost 5 bases to trimming and J lost 0 bases, with 11 bases between them. The CDR3, as DNA: TGTGCCTGGTCTCAGGGACATAGCAATCAGCCCCAGCATTTT. Its translation: CAWSQGHSNQPQHF.

The chain combines TRBV6-2 or TRBV6-3 with TRBJ2-2, with 9 bases fitting TRBD2. The V gene's germline CDR1 is MNHEY and CDR2 SVGEGT. Germline trimming cut 4 bases from V and 4 bases from J; bases unmatched to any gene: 1. There are 14 residues in the CDR3. DNA of the CDR3: TGTGCCAGCAGTTCTAGCGGGACCACCGGGGAGCTGTTTTTT. Translating gives CASSSSGTTGELFF.

Here the CDR3 reads CASSIIFGQGGTEAFF. The CDR3, as DNA: TGTGCCAGTAGTATCATTTTTGGACAGGGAGGGACTGAAGCTTTCTTT. The chain has TRBV19 and TRBJ1-1; 8 bases are a match to TRBD1. This CDR3 has 16 amino acids. The germline gives CDR1 LNHDA, CDR2 SQIVND (reference sequence). V shed 3 bases, J shed 5 bases, and the junction held 11 bases outside the gene matches.

This clone was detected only a few times. This same CDR3 is encoded by further DNA sequences in the sample. The chain is built from TRBV19 and TRBJ1-2; possible D gene TRBD1, 5 bases. The CDR3 is 14 residues long. Trimming removed 3 bases from V and 0 bases from J, with 8 bases in between. Germline V CDR1 and CDR2: LNHDA, SQIVND (reference sequence). The CDR3 loop reads CASSIGRANYGYTF. CDR3 DNA: TGTGCCAGTAGTATCGGCAGGGCTAACTATGGCTACACCTTC.

The V call is TRBV24-1, the J call TRBJ1-6; the D gene is possibly TRBD1 (6 bases). The germline CDR1 and CDR2 sequences are KGHDR and SFDVKD. The CDR3 spans 15 residues. V lost 4 bases to trimming and J lost 7 bases, with 13 bases between them. Here the CDR3 DNA reads TGTGCCACCAGTGACGGGGGGCACCCCAATTCACCCCTCCACTTT. Translating it yields CATSDGGHPNSPLHF.